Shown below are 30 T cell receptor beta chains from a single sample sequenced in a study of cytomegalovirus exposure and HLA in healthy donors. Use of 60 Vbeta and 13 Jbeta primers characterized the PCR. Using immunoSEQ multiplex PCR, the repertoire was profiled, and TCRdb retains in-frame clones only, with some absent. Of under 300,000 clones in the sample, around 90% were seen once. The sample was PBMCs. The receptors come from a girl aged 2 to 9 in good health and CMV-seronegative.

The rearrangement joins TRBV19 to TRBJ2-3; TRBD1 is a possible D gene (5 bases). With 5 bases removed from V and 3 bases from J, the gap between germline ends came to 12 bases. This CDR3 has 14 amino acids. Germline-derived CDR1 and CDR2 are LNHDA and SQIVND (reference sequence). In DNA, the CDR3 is TGTGCCAGTAGTGGCAGGGTAGTAACAGATACGCAGTATTTT. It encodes CASSGRVVTDTQYF.

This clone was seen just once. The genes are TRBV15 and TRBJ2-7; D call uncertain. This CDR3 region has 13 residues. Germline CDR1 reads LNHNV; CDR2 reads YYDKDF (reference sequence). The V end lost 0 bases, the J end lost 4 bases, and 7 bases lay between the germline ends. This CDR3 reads CATSRDPRYEQYF. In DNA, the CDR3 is TGTGCCACCAGCAGAGATCCGCGGTACGAGCAGTACTTC.

The CDR3 sequence: CASSSGTSVLNEQFF. The CDR3 bases are TGTGCCAGCAGCTCCGGGACTAGCGTGCTGAATGAGCAGTTCTTC. The chain couples TRBV7-9 to TRBJ2-1, with 10 bases fitting TRBD2. CDR1 is SEHNR and CDR2 is FQNEAQ in the germline V gene (reference sequence). With V trimmed by 4 bases and J by 7 bases, 7 bases remained unmatched. The length of the CDR3 is 15 residues.

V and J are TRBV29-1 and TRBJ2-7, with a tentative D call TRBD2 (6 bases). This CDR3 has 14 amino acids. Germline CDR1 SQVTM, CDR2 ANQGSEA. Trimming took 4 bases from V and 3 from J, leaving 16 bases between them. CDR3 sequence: CSVVGLAPDYEQYF. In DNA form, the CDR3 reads TGCAGCGTTGTAGGCCTAGCGCCCGACTACGAGCAGTACTTC.

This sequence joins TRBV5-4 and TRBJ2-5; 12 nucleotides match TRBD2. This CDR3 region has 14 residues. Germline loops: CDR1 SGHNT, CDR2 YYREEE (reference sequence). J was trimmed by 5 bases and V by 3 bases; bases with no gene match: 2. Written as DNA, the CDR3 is TGTGCCAGCAGCTCCGGACTAGCGGGGGAGACCCAGTACTTC. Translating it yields CASSSGLAGETQYF.

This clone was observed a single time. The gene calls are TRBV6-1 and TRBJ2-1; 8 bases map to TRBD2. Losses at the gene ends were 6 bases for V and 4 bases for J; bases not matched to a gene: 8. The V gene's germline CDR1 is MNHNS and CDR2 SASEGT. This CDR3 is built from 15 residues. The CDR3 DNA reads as TGTGCCAGCAGATATCTGACGGGGGGGTACAATGAGCAGTTCTTC. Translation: CASRYLTGGYNEQFF.

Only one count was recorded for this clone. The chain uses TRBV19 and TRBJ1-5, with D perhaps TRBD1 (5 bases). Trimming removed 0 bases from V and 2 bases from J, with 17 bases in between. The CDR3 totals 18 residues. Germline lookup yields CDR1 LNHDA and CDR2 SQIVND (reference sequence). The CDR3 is CASSIDDGGARRNQPQHF. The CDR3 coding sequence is TGTGCCAGTAGTATAGATGACGGGGGTGCTAGACGCAATCAGCCCCAGCATTTT.

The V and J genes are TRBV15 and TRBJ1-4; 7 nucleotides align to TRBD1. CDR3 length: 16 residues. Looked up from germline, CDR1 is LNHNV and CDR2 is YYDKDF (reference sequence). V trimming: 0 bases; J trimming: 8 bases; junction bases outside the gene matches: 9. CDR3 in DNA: TGTGCCACCAGCAGAGATGAGACAGGGTCCTACGAAAAACTGTTTTTT. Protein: CATSRDETGSYEKLFF.

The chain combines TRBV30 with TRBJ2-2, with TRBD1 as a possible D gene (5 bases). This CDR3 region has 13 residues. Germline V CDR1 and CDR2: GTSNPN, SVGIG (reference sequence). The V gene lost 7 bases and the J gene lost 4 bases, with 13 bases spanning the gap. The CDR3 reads CAYPLGPTGELFF. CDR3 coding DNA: TGTGCCTACCCTTTGGGGCCCACCGGGGAGCTGTTTTTT.

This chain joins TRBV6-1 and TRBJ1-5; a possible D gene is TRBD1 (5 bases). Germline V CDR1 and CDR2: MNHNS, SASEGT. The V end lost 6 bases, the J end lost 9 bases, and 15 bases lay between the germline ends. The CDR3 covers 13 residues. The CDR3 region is CASSEEGFGPQHF. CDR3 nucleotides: TGTGCCAGCAGCGAGGAGGGGTTTGGGCCCCAGCATTTT.

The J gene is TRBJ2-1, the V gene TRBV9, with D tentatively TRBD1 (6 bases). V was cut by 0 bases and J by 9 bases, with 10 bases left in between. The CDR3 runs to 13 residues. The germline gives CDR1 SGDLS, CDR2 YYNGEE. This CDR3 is CASSVVGAAEQFF. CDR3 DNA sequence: TGTGCCAGCAGCGTAGTGGGGGCGGCTGAGCAGTTCTTC.

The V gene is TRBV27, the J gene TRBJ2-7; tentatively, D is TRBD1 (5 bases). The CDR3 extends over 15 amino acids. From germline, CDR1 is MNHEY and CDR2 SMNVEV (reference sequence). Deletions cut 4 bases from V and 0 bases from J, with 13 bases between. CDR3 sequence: CASSSHQGFSYEQYF. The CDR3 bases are TGTGCCAGCAGTTCCCATCAGGGTTTCTCCTACGAGCAGTACTTC.

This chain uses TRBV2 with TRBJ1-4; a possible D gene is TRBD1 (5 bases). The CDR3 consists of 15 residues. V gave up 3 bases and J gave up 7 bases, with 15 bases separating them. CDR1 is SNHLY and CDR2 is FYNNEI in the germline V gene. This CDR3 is CASSDPGRPGEKLFF. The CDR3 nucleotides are TGTGCCAGCAGTGATCCAGGGCGGCCAGGTGAAAAACTGTTTTTT.

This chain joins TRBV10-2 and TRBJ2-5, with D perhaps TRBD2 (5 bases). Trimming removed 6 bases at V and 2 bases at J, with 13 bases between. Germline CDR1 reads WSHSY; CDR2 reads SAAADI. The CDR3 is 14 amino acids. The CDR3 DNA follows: TGCGCCAGCAGAGAACGGACTGGTCAAGAGACCCAGTACTTC. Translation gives CASRERTGQETQYF.

The CDR3 sequence is CASSQPGTGVGYTF. CDR3 nucleotides: TGTGCCAGCAGTCAACCCGGGACAGGGGTCGGCTACACCTTC. V gene TRBV28 combines with J gene TRBJ1-2; TRBD1 agrees at 10 bases. CDR1 is MDHEN and CDR2 is SYDVKM in the germline V gene. Germline trimming cut 5 bases from V and 8 bases from J; bases unmatched to any gene: 8. The CDR3 contains 14 residues.

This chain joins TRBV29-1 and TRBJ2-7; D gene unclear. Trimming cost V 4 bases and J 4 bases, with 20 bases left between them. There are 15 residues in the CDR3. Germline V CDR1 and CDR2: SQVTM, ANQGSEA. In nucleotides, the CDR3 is TGCAGCGTTGGTTCCCCAAGGAGCTATGAATACGAGCAGTACTTC. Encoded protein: CSVGSPRSYEYEQYF.

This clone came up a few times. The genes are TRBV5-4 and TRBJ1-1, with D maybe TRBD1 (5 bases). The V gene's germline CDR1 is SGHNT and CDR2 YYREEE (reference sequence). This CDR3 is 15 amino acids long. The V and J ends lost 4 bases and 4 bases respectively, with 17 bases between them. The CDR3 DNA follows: TGTGCCAGCAGCCATCCAGGGAACCTGCCCACTGAAGCTTTCTTT. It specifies CASSHPGNLPTEAFF.

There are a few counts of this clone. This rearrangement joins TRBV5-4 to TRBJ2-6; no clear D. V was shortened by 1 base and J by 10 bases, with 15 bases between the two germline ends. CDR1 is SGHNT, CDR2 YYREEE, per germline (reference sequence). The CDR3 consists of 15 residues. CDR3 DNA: TGTGCCAGCAGCTTGCCCTACCCCTTAAGTAACGTCCTGACTTTC. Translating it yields CASSLPYPLSNVLTF.

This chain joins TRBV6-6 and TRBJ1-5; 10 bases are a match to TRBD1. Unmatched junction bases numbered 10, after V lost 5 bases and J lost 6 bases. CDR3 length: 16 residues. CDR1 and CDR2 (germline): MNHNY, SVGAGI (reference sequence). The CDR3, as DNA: TGTGCCAGCAGTGCCTTGGACAGGGGGGTACGTCAGCCCCAGCATTTT. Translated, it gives CASSALDRGVRQPQHF.

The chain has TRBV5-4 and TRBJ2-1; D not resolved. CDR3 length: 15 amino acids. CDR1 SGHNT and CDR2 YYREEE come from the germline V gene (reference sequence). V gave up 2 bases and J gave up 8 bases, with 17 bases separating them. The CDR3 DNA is TGTGCCAGCAGCTTAGAGACCGTGCAAGGAGATGAGCAGTTCTTC. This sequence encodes CASSLETVQGDEQFF.

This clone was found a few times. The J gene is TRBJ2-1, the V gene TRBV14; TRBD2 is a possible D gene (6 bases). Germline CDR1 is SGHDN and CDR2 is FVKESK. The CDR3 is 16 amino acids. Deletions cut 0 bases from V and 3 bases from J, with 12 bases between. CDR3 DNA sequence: TGTGCCAGCAGCCAAGATAGTGTGGGACTCTACAATGAGCAGTTCTTC. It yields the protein CASSQDSVGLYNEQFF.

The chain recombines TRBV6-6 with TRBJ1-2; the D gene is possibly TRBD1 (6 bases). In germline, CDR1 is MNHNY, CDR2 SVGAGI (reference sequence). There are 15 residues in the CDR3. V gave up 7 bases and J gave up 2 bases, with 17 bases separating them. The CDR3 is CASTHTQGNNYGYTF. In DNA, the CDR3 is TGTGCCAGCACTCACACACAGGGTAACAACTATGGCTACACCTTC.

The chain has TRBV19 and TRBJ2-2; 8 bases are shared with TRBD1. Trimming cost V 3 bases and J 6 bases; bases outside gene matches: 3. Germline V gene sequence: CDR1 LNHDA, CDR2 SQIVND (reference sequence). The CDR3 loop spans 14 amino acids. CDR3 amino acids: CASSIPQGAGELFF. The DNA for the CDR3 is TGTGCCAGTAGTATCCCACAGGGGGCCGGGGAGCTGTTTTTT.

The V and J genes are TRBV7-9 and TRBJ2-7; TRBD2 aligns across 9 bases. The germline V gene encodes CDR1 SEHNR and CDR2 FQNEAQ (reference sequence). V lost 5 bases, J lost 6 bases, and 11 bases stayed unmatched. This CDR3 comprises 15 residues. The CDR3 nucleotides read TGTGCCAGCAGCCCCGCGGCGGGACTAGCTGGCGAGCAGTACTTC. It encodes CASSPAAGLAGEQYF.

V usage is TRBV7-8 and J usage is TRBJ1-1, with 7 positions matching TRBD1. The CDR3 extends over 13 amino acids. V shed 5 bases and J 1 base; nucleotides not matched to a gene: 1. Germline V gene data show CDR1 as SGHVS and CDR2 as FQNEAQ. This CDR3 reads CASSQGGNTEAFF. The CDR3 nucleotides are TGTGCCAGCAGCCAGGGGGGGAACACTGAAGCTTTCTTT.

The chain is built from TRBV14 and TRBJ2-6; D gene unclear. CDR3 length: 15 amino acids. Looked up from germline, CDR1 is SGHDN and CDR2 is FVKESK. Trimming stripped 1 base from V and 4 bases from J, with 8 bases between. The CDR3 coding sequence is TGTGCCAGCAGCCAAGTATTCCCGGGGGCCAACGTCCTGACTTTC. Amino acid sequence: CASSQVFPGANVLTF. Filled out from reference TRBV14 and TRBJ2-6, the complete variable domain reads EAGVTQFPSHSVIEKGQTVTLRCDPISGHDNLYWYRRVMGKEIKFLLHFVKESKQDESGMPNNRFLAERTGGTYSTLKVQPAELEDSGVYFCASSQVFPGANVLTFGAGSRLTVL.

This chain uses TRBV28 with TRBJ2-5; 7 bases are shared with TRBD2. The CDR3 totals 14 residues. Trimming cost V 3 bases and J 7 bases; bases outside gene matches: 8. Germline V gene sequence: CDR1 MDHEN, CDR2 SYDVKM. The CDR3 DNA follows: TGTGCCAGCAGTTTCGGCGGGGGAGGTGGGACCCAGTACTTC. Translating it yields CASSFGGGGGTQYF.

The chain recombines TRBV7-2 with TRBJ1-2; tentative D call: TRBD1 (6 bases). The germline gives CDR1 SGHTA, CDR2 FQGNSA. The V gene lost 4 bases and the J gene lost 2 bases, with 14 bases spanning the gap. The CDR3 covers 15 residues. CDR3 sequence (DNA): TGTGCCAGCAGCTCCCCCCAGGGGAGCAACTATGGCTACACCTTC. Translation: CASSSPQGSNYGYTF.

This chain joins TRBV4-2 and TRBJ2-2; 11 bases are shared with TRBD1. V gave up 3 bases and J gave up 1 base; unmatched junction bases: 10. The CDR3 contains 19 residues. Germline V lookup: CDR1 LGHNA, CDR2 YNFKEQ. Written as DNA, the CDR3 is TGTGCCAGCAGCCACGGGACAGGGGGGCGGAACGTGAACACCGGGGAGCTGTTTTTT. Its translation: CASSHGTGGRNVNTGELFF.

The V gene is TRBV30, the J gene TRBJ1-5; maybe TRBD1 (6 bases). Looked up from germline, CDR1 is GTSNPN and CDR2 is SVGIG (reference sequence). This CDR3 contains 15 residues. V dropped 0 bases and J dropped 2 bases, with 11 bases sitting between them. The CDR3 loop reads CAWSVMGAGNQPQHF. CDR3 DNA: TGTGCCTGGAGTGTAATGGGGGCTGGCAATCAGCCCCAGCATTTT.